What follows describes a single T cell receptor beta chain. Antigen specificity is unknown. This sample is part of a study of identical twins. Trimming cost V 2 bases and J 4 bases, with 14 bases left between them. The germline V gene has CDR1 DFQATT and CDR2 SNEGSKA (reference sequence). The CDR3 loop spans 14 amino acids. The study, taken as a whole, reports: Out-of-frame alpha sequences common to twins were enriched for low generation probability. Beta clonotypes that were abundant in cord blood contained fewer insertions, a pattern absent from memory repertoires.

A universal primer site was incorporated via template switching, and the cDNA contained unique molecular identifiers. A single record per CDR3 protein comes from TCRdb applying MiXCR to the 5' RACE reads. The repertoire consists of 650,000 to 800,000 distinct CDR3 sequences, with over 8.5% occurring once and the leading ten covering roughly 0.97%. The sample was also linked to a second study, of yellow fever vaccine responses in identical twins.

The chain has TRBV20-1 and TRBJ1-2, with D tentatively TRBD1 (5 bases). The material sequenced was PBMCs. This clonotype was sampled from a woman aged 18 to 35 in good health. The CDR3 spells CSARLVEGTYGYTF. In DNA form, the CDR3 reads TGCAGTGCTAGACTAGTAGAAGGGACCTATGGCTACACCTTC.